The TCR beta chain under discussion was sequenced for a study of tumor-infiltrating lymphocytes in localized non-small cell lung cancer (dated by TCRdb to 2020 to 2022). With respect to the entire study: The cohort covered several histologies, both smokers and never-smokers, and patients whose samples were collected after neoadjuvant chemotherapy. For under 60 patients, immunoSEQ T-cell fraction was compared between paired tumor and uninvolved lung. The same patients underwent several integrated assays, with TCR sequencing performed together with flow cytometry, multiplex immunofluorescence, RNA-seq, exome sequencing and proteomics. Each patient contributed resected tumor tissue and uninvolved lung tissue from the same patient, described as non-adjacent to the tumor. In total, the ICON cohort was made up of some 160 surgical patients who had localized non-small cell lung cancer and whose tumors were resected. What the work shows at the level of the full study, not this receptor alone: The TCR-derived T-cell fraction showed no difference between the flow cytometry-defined immunotypes IM1 (good prognosis) and IM2 (poor prognosis). Consistent with immunofluorescence CD3 counts, TCRbeta sequencing supported greater T cell infiltration in tumors than in uninvolved lung tissue. Different pieces of the same tissue were used for different assays, so technical variation could not be separated from intratumor heterogeneity. Assay coverage differed among patients according to how much tissue was available, so only a subset of the cohort had TCR sequencing.

Comments on this clone: This receptor's antigen is unknown. The sample holds no much larger clone one base away, and base qualities are not on file.

The immunoSEQ assay used for TCR sequencing gave the T-cell fraction in both tumor and uninvolved lung tissue. The authors' pipeline ran thus. For survival analysis, patients were divided into high (upper tertile) and low (lower two tertiles) T-cell fraction groups, which were compared by log-rank test. A signed-rank test was used to check for differences in T-cell fraction between paired tumor and uninvolved lung. The immuneACCESS repertoire file appears here via TCRdb, limited to in-frame rearrangements. These files lack a portion of the clones; in checked studies, under half of the deficit traces to unresolved V genes, and the cause of the others is not known. V, J and clone size are taken as reported in that table, and D and trimming were inferred from the DNA itself. A total of 2,500 to 3,000 clones appear in this sample, 65% of them only once. Of the sample, about 10% is held by the ten largest clones.

In the germline V gene, CDR1 corresponds to SGHTA and CDR2 to FQGNSA. The CDR3 starts with the cysteine, ends with the phenylalanine, and has 15 residues. CDR3 DNA only is kept here, 45 bases in frame from base 1. The V and J ends are trimmed by 5 bases and 2 bases, leaving 16 bases between them. ICON enrollment began in April 2016, and the last patient was enrolled in 2018. From a subcohort of 75 to 90 patients, fresh tumor and matched uninvolved tissue were collected for in-depth immune analyses, including TCR sequencing. DNA isolated from bulk tissue, without cell sorting, was used for TCR sequencing.

Sequenced input: uninvolved lung tissue not adjacent to the tumor. This sequence originates from a human donor with non-small cell lung cancer. The rearrangement combines TRBV7-2 with TRBJ2-7; the best D guess is TRBD2, with 6 bases matching. The nucleotide sequence reads as follows: TGTGCCAGCAGCCCCCTCGCGGGGCATGCCTACGAGCAGTACTTC. Its protein product is CASSPLAGHAYEQYF.